This TCR beta chain derives from a study of PD-1 blockade in classical Hodgkin lymphoma. For the study at large: Nivolumab was given intravenously to patients at 3 mg/kg every 2 weeks.

Generated by immunoSEQ multiplex PCR, the TCRdb table keeps only in-frame clones and is missing some. In the table there are about 40,000 clones, over 80% of which are singletons. This clone turned up a few times. Its antigen is still unknown. This CDR3 comprises 13 residues. The V and J ends lost 6 bases and 5 bases, in that order; junction bases with no gene match: 6. Germline CDR1 and CDR2: MNHNS and SASEGT. Study outcomes and limitations: In newly diagnosed patients, baseline TCR diversity was reportedly below that of healthy donors.

Relapses following autologous stem cell transplantation were seen in all patients, with brentuximab vedotin exposure varying. Complete response, partial response or progressive disease constituted the best responses recorded. The chain recombines TRBV6-1 with TRBJ2-5, with 7 nucleotides matching TRBD1. The sequence derives from a human donor with classical Hodgkin lymphoma. The specimen was peripheral blood mononuclear cells (PBMCs), collected at baseline. CDR3 nucleotides: TGTGCCAGCAGGCAGGGGGTGCAGGAGACCCAGTACTTC. Its translation: CASRQGVQETQYF.